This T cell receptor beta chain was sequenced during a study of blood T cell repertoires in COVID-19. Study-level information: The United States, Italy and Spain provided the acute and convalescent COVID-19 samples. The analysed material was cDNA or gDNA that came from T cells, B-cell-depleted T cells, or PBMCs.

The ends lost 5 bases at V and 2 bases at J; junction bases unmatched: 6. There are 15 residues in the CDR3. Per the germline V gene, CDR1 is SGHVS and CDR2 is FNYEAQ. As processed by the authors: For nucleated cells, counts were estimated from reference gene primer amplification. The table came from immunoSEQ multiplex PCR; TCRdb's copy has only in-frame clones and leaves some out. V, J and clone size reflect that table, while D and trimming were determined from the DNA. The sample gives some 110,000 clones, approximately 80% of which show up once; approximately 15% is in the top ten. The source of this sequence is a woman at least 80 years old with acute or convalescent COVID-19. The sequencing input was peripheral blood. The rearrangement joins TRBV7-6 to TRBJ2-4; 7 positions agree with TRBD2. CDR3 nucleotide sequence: TGTGCCAGCAGCCCCGTAGCGGGTACCAAAAACATTCAGTACTTC. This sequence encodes CASSPVAGTKNIQYF. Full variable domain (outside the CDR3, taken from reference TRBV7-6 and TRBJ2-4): GAGVSQSPRYKVTKRGQDVALRCDPISGHVSLYWYRQALGQGPEFLTYFNYEAQQDKSGLPNDRFSAERPEGSISTLTIQRTEQRDSAMYRCASSPVAGTKNIQYFGAGTRLSVL.